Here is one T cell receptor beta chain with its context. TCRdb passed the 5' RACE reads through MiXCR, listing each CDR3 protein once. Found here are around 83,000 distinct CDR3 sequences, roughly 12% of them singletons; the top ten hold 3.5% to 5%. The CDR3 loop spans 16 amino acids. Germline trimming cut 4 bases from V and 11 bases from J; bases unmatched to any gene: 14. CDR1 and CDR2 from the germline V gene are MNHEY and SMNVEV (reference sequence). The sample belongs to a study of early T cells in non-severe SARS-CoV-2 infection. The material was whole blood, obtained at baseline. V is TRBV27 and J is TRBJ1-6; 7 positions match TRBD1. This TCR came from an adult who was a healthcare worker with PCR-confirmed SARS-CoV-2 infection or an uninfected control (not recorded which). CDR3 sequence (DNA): TGTGCCAGCAGTTCCAGGGGGGCAGTCTTTGATGCACCCCTCCACTTT. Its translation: CASSSRGAVFDAPLHF.